The clone carrying this T cell receptor (beta chain) was observed many times. Its antigen is not identified. This sample is drawn from a study of T cell repertoires in cytomegalovirus infection. Looking at the study overall: Both CMV infection and a matching HLA type were indicated by public TCR beta signatures. General observations from the study: Frequencies of public TCR beta families were cumulated, and this identified carriers of CMV plus the relevant HLA. HLA-C-restricted, CMV-specific TCR beta clonotypes were dominant ex vivo.

The CDR3 is 16 residues long. The germline V gene encodes CDR1 DFQATT and CDR2 SNEGSKA (reference sequence). V lost 0 bases, J lost 7 bases, and 20 bases lay in between. Via MiXCR, TCRdb re-called the reads, giving one row per CDR3 protein. The table has 400,000 to 550,000 distinct CDR3 sequences, roughly 12% seen once; the top ten hold approximately 10%. The receptor comes from a human donor in good health (CMV status not recorded). Some clones in this sample may be carry-over from other donors' samples. The V call is TRBV20-1, the J call TRBJ2-3; D possibly corresponds to TRBD1 (6 bases). Specimen: PBMCs. CDR3 protein: CSARDLTGTNAHTQYF. CDR3 in DNA: TGCAGTGCTAGAGACTTGACAGGAACGAACGCGCATACGCAGTATTTT.